A single sample is the source of the 32 T cell receptor beta chains below, sequenced in a study of OX40 agonist ivuxolimab in advanced cancers. Sequenced by immunoSEQ multiplex PCR; TCRdb stores in-frame clones only, minus some. The data show tens of thousands of clones, 70% to 90% seen once. The material sequenced was CD4+ or CD8+ T cells sorted from blood, taken in a trial of the OX40 agonist ivuxolimab. The receptors shown here come from an adult with an advanced solid tumor such as melanoma, head and neck, liver or kidney cancer.

V is TRBV18 and J is TRBJ2-7; D not resolved. The V end lost 0 bases, the J end lost 4 bases, and 25 bases lay between the germline ends. This CDR3 contains 19 residues. The germline V gene has CDR1 KGHSH and CDR2 LQKENI. Here the CDR3 reads CASSPPGSTLSGMPYEQYF. CDR3 sequence (DNA): TGTGCCAGCTCACCACCTGGGTCGACTCTCTCCGGAATGCCTTACGAGCAGTACTTC.

This clone was observed a single time. This chain connects TRBV27 to TRBJ2-7; D not resolved. The germline gives CDR1 MNHEY, CDR2 SMNVEV (reference sequence). CDR3 length: 13 amino acids. Trimming stripped 6 bases from V and 5 bases from J, with 14 bases between. The chain's CDR3 is CASRVAALDEQYF. The CDR3 DNA reads as TGTGCCAGCAGGGTTGCGGCCCTAGACGAGCAGTACTTC.

The rearrangement joins TRBV19 to TRBJ1-2; no reliable D call. This CDR3 region has 13 residues. V lost 4 bases to trimming and J lost 5 bases, with 11 bases between them. Germline assignment: CDR1 LNHDA and CDR2 SQIVND (reference sequence). CDR3 protein: CASSTSALYGYTF. Here the CDR3 DNA reads TGTGCCAGTAGTACGTCAGCCCTATATGGCTACACCTTC.

This rearrangement joins TRBV11-2 to TRBJ2-7; possible D gene TRBD1, 5 bases. This CDR3 has 15 residues. The germline V and J ends were trimmed by 2 bases and 3 bases, with 14 bases remaining between them. The germline V gene has CDR1 SGHAT and CDR2 FQNNGV. This chain's CDR3 is CASSLLLGRDYEQYF. The CDR3 nucleotides are TGTGCCAGCAGCTTACTACTGGGCAGGGACTACGAGCAGTACTTC.

The chain combines TRBV11-2 with TRBJ2-7; D not resolved. Germline V gene data show CDR1 as SGHAT and CDR2 as FQNNGV. V was pared by 4 bases and J by 3 bases, with 13 bases between. The CDR3 is made up of 14 amino acids. The CDR3 nucleotides read TGTGCCAGCAGCTCCCCCCTTGACCGCTACGAGCAGTACTTC. Its translation is CASSSPLDRYEQYF.

V usage is TRBV29-1 and J usage is TRBJ2-7; D possibly uses TRBD1 or TRBD2 (7 bases each). This CDR3 contains 15 residues. Trimming pared 4 bases from V and 0 bases from J, leaving 16 bases between. Germline CDR1 reads SQVTM; CDR2 reads ANQGSEA. The CDR3 sequence: CSVGGGGRSSYEQYF. For the CDR3, the DNA is TGCAGCGTTGGGGGAGGGGGCCGGAGCTCCTACGAGCAGTACTTC.

The chain joins TRBV5-4 to TRBJ1-1; D is unclear. CDR1 and CDR2 (germline): SGHNT, YYREEE (reference sequence). The V end lost 2 bases, the J end lost 1 base, and 3 bases lay between the germline ends. The CDR3 has 12 residues. The DNA of the CDR3 is TGTGCCAGCAGCTTAAGGAACACTGAAGCTTTCTTT. Translation gives CASSLRNTEAFF.

The chain uses TRBV4-1 and TRBJ2-3, with 10 bases that match TRBD2. The V gene's germline CDR1 is MGHRA and CDR2 YSYEKL. This CDR3 has 15 amino acids. The ends lost 3 bases at V and 5 bases at J; junction bases unmatched: 5. CDR3 loop: CASSHGLAGVDTQYF. DNA of the CDR3: TGCGCCAGCAGCCATGGGCTAGCGGGAGTAGATACGCAGTATTTT.

The chain employs TRBV7-9 and TRBJ2-2; no firm D call. V dropped 5 bases and J dropped 6 bases, with 7 bases sitting between them. The CDR3 totals 12 residues. Germline CDR1 is SEHNR and CDR2 is FQNEAQ (reference sequence). CDR3 sequence (DNA): TGTGCCAGCAGCCTCGATCCCGGGGAGCTGTTTTTT. Translating it yields CASSLDPGELFF.

The rearrangement joins TRBV19 to TRBJ1-4; D not certain. This CDR3 region has 11 residues. From germline, CDR1 is LNHDA and CDR2 SQIVND (reference sequence). The V and J ends lost 5 bases and 3 bases respectively, with 1 base between them. The CDR3 sequence is CASSANEKLFF. The CDR3 DNA sequence: TGTGCCAGTAGTGCTAATGAAAAACTGTTTTTT. Based on the CDR3 plus reference TRBV19 and TRBJ1-4, the full variable domain is DGGITQSPKYLFRKEGQNVTLSCEQNLNHDAMYWYRQDPGQGLRLIYYSQIVNDFQKGDIAEGYSVSREKKESFPLTVTSAQKNPTAFYLCASSANEKLFFGSGTQLSVL.

The chain has TRBV6-1 and TRBJ1-2, with D possibly being TRBD1 (6 bases). Germline V gene lookup returns CDR1 MNHNS and CDR2 SASEGT. The V gene lost 2 bases and the J gene lost 4 bases, with 17 bases spanning the gap. The CDR3 covers 16 residues. CDR3 amino acids: CASSESILGQLYGYTF. CDR3 nucleotide sequence: TGTGCCAGCAGTGAATCTATATTAGGACAGCTCTATGGCTACACCTTC.

The chain recombines TRBV4-1 with TRBJ1-5; D might be TRBD1 (5 bases). This CDR3 has 16 amino acids. Deletions cut 0 bases from V and 2 bases from J, with 11 bases between. The germline V gene has CDR1 MGHRA and CDR2 YSYEKL. DNA for the CDR3: TGCGCCAGCAGCCAAGATGGGGGTTTGGGCAATCAGCCCCAGCATTTT. Residues: CASSQDGGLGNQPQHF.

This sequence joins TRBV4-3 and TRBJ2-3; no clear D. The CDR3 sequence is 14 residues long. Deletions cut 0 bases from V and 2 bases from J, with 6 bases between. CDR1 and CDR2 (germline): LGHNA, YSLEER. In nucleotides, the CDR3 is TGCGCCAGCAGCCAAGATCGAAACACAGATACGCAGTATTTT. Residues: CASSQDRNTDTQYF.

The chain joins TRBV28 to TRBJ2-5; D uncertain. The CDR3 loop spans 11 amino acids. The V end was cut by 2 bases, the J end by 3 bases, with 1 base between. In germline, CDR1 is MDHEN, CDR2 SYDVKM. The CDR3 sequence: CASSLKETQYF. The CDR3 coding sequence is TGTGCCAGCAGTTTAAAAGAGACCCAGTACTTC.

The J gene is TRBJ1-1, the V gene TRBV29-1, with a tentative D call TRBD1 (5 bases). The germline CDR1 and CDR2 sequences are SQVTM and ANQGSEA. This CDR3 region has 14 residues. Trimming left V 6 bases short and J 7 bases short, with 21 bases between. CDR3 in DNA: TGCAGCGTGTGGGGGGAAGGACGATACGTTGAAGCTTTCTTT. This sequence encodes CSVWGEGRYVEAFF. Variable domain in full (rest from reference TRBV29-1 and TRBJ1-1): SAVISQKPSRDICQRGTSLTIQCQVDSQVTMMFWYRQQPGQSLTLIATANQGSEATYESGFVIDKFPISRPNLTFSTLTVSNMSPEDSSIYLCSVWGEGRYVEAFFGQGTRLTVV.

This clone showed up just a few times. The genes are TRBV7-8 and TRBJ1-1, with 8 bases that match TRBD1. This CDR3 has 16 amino acids. V trimming: 7 bases; J trimming: 4 bases; junction bases outside the gene matches: 14. Germline CDR1 reads SGHVS; CDR2 reads FQNEAQ. CDR3 coding DNA: TGTGCCAGCACACTCGGGGGACAGGCCGTGGGCACTGAAGCTTTCTTT. As protein: CASTLGGQAVGTEAFF.

This clone has a handful of counts. The DNA for the CDR3 is TGCGCCAGCATGCCCTGGGGATCAACTAATGAAAAACTGTTTTTT. Protein product: CASMPWGSTNEKLFF. The V and J genes are TRBV5-1 and TRBJ1-4; D not certain. The germline V gene encodes CDR1 SGHRS and CDR2 YFSETQ. The CDR3 has 15 amino acids. V was shortened by 6 bases and J by 0 bases, with 12 bases between the two germline ends. Looking up the rest from reference TRBV5-1 and TRBJ1-4 gives the full variable domain: KAGVTQTPRYLIKTRGQQVTLSCSPISGHRSVSWYQQTPGQGLQFLFEYFSETQRNKGNFPGRFSGRQFSNSRSEMNVSTLELGDSALYLCASMPWGSTNEKLFFGSGTQLSVL.

CDR3 DNA: TGTGCCAGCTCACGAGGGACTAGGCCCCCTCTCGGGAATGAGCAGTTCTTC. Translating gives CASSRGTRPPLGNEQFF. The chain uses TRBV18 and TRBJ2-1, with 8 nucleotides matching TRBD2. The germline gives CDR1 KGHSH, CDR2 LQKENI. The CDR3 has 17 residues. The junction had 15 bases not matched to a gene; V was cut back by 4 bases and J by 7 bases.

The V gene is TRBV11-2, the J gene TRBJ2-7; possibly TRBD2 for D (6 bases). Trimming pared 3 bases from V and 3 bases from J, leaving 15 bases between. This CDR3 is 15 amino acids long. The germline V gene has CDR1 SGHAT and CDR2 FQNNGV. The CDR3 here is CASSLGTLSHYEQYF. The CDR3 DNA follows: TGTGCCAGCAGCTTGGGGACTCTGTCCCACTACGAGCAGTACTTC. The full variable domain, rest sourced from reference TRBV11-2 and TRBJ2-7, is EAGVAQSPRYKIIEKRQSVAFWCNPISGHATLYWYQQILGQGPKLLIQFQNNGVVDDSQLPKDRFSAERLKGVDSTLKIQPAKLEDSAVYLCASSLGTLSHYEQYFGPGTRLTVT.

This clone has just one count. The rearrangement uses TRBV7-9 and TRBJ2-5; the D gene is possibly TRBD1 (6 bases). CDR3 length: 14 amino acids. The V end was cut by 5 bases, the J end by 1 base, with 11 bases between. From germline, CDR1 is SEHNR and CDR2 FQNEAQ (reference sequence). As DNA, the CDR3 is TGTGCCAGCAGCGACCAGGGGTCCCAAGAGACCCAGTACTTC. Its translation is CASSDQGSQETQYF.

For the CDR3, the DNA is TGTGCCAGCACCCGAGGGTCCGGGGAGAAGTACTTC. This codes for CASTRGSGEKYF. The chain recombines TRBV6-1 with TRBJ2-7, with D perhaps TRBD2 (5 bases). This CDR3 contains 12 residues. V gave up 7 bases and J gave up 11 bases, with 18 bases separating them. The germline V gene encodes CDR1 MNHNS and CDR2 SASEGT.

The sample holds one count of this clone. This sequence joins TRBV6-5 and TRBJ1-1; no reliable D call. This CDR3 has 15 residues. Looked up from germline, CDR1 is MNHEY and CDR2 is SVGAGI. The V gene lost 7 bases and the J gene lost 2 bases, with 17 bases spanning the gap. CDR3 coding DNA: TGTGCCAGCACCCCACGATCGGGGATCAACACTGAAGCTTTCTTT. Protein: CASTPRSGINTEAFF.

V gene TRBV4-1 combines with J gene TRBJ1-1, with unresolved D. The V gene lost 2 bases and the J gene lost 1 base, with 11 bases spanning the gap. This CDR3 comprises 15 residues. CDR1 and CDR2 from the germline V gene are MGHRA and YSYEKL. The CDR3 DNA follows: TGCGCCAGCAGCCAATTTTACAGAGAGAACACTGAAGCTTTCTTT. It specifies CASSQFYRENTEAFF.

V is TRBV5-1 and J is TRBJ1-1, with a weak D call TRBD1 (5 bases). This CDR3 has 14 residues. With 5 bases removed from V and 3 bases from J, the gap between germline ends came to 14 bases. Germline V gene data show CDR1 as SGHRS and CDR2 as YFSETQ. As DNA, the CDR3 is TGCGCCAGCAGGTTAGGGGACGGAGACACTGAAGCTTTCTTT. This encodes CASRLGDGDTEAFF.

V is TRBV28 and J is TRBJ1-1; the match to TRBD1 covers 7 bases. The junction had 3 bases not matched to a gene; V was cut back by 6 bases and J by 5 bases. The CDR3 covers 12 residues. Germline V gene sequence: CDR1 MDHEN, CDR2 SYDVKM. The CDR3 spells CASRQGRTEAFF. In nucleotides, the CDR3 is TGTGCCAGCAGACAGGGGCGGACTGAAGCTTTCTTT.

J is TRBJ2-7 and V is TRBV5-6, with TRBD2 matching over 9 bases. This CDR3 contains 15 residues. With 4 bases clipped from V and 7 bases from J, the junction kept 12 bases outside the gene matches. From germline, CDR1 is SGHDT and CDR2 YYEEEE. CDR3 amino acids: CASSQWGAGGREQYF. CDR3 nucleotides: TGTGCCAGCAGCCAATGGGGGGCGGGGGGGAGGGAGCAGTACTTC.

The rearrangement uses TRBV19 and TRBJ1-1; D is possibly TRBD1 (5 bases). CDR1 LNHDA and CDR2 SQIVND come from the germline V gene (reference sequence). Between the trimmed V and J ends, which lost 1 base and 4 bases, there was a span of 10 bases. This CDR3 region has 14 residues. The CDR3 spells CASSIVLGVTEAFF. For the CDR3, the DNA is TGTGCCAGTAGTATAGTACTGGGGGTCACTGAAGCTTTCTTT.

This clone appeared a single time. The chain carries TRBV5-1 and TRBJ2-1, with a weak D call TRBD2 (6 bases). The germline CDR1 and CDR2 sequences are SGHRS and YFSETQ. This CDR3 has 15 amino acids. Trimming pared 0 bases from V and 2 bases from J, leaving 9 bases between. The CDR3 DNA reads as TGCGCCAGCAGCTTGGATTCGGGGGCCTACAATGAGCAGTTCTTC. Protein: CASSLDSGAYNEQFF. The variable domain in full, completed from reference TRBV5-1 and TRBJ2-1, reads KAGVTQTPRYLIKTRGQQVTLSCSPISGHRSVSWYQQTPGQGLQFLFEYFSETQRNKGNFPGRFSGRQFSNSRSEMNVSTLELGDSALYLCASSLDSGAYNEQFFGPGTRLTVL.

The chain uses TRBV2 and TRBJ1-1; perhaps TRBD1 as D (5 bases). Trimming pared 5 bases from V and 0 bases from J, leaving 10 bases between. Per the germline V gene, CDR1 is SNHLY and CDR2 is FYNNEI. CDR3 length equals 14 residues. CDR3: CASSKRGMNTEAFF. In DNA, the CDR3 is TGTGCCAGCAGTAAGCGGGGCATGAACACTGAAGCTTTCTTT.

This chain's CDR3 is CAISSTVRGTSRETQYF. CDR3 DNA: TGTGCCATCAGTTCAACGGTCCGAGGGACTAGCCGAGAGACCCAGTACTTC. V usage is TRBV10-3 and J usage is TRBJ2-5; TRBD2 matches at 9 bases. The V segment lost 5 bases and the J segment 4 bases; nucleotides outside the gene matches: 14. The CDR3 is 17 residues long. Germline V gives CDR1 ENHRY, CDR2 SYGVKD.

V gene TRBV5-1 combines with J gene TRBJ2-1; D is unclear. In germline, CDR1 is SGHRS, CDR2 YFSETQ. V was pared by 0 bases and J by 0 bases, with 7 bases between. The CDR3 is made up of 15 amino acids. The chain's CDR3 is CASSLDPSSYNEQFF. For the CDR3, the DNA is TGCGCCAGCAGCTTGGATCCAAGCTCCTACAATGAGCAGTTCTTC.

Only a few counts were recorded for this clone. In DNA form, the CDR3 reads TGTGCCAGCAGTGACCGTTGGTTAGATACGCAGTATTTT. Translation: CASSDRWLDTQYF. The J gene is TRBJ2-3, the V gene TRBV6-4; D is ambiguous. Germline CDR1 reads MRHNA; CDR2 reads SNTAGT. This CDR3 is built from 13 residues. The V end lost 2 bases, the J end lost 5 bases, and 8 bases lay between the germline ends.